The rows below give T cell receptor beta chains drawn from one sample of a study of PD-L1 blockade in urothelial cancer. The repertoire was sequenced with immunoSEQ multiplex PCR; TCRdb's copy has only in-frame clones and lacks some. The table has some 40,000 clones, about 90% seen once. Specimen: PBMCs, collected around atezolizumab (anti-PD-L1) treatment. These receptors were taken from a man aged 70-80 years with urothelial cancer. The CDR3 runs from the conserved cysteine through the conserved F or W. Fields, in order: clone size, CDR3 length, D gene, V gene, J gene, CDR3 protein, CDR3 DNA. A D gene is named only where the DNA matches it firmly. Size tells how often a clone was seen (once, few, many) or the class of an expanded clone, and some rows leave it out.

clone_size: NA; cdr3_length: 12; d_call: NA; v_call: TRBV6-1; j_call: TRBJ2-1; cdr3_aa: CASSLNTNEQFF; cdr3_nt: TGTGCCAGCAGTCTAAATACGAATGAGCAGTTCTTC
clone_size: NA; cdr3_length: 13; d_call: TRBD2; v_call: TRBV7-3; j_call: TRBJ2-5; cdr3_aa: CASGPRGGETQYF; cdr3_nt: TGTGCCAGCGGCCCCCGGGGGGGAGAGACCCAGTACTTC
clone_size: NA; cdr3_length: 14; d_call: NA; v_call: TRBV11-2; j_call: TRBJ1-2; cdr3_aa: CASSLQASVRGYTF; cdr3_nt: TGTGCCAGCAGCTTGCAGGCATCTGTTAGGGGCTACACCTTC
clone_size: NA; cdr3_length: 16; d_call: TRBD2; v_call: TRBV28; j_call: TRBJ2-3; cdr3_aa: CASSSTSGRGTDTQYF; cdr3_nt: TGTGCCAGCAGTTCGACTAGCGGGAGGGGGACAGATACGCAGTATTTT
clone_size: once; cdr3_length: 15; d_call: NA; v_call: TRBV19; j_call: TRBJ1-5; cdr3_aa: CASTRQDLSNQPQHF; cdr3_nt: TGTGCCAGTACCAGACAGGACCTTAGCAATCAGCCCCAGCATTTT
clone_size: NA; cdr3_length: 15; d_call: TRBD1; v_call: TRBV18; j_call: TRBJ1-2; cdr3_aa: CASAQGGRPNYGYTF; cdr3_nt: TGTGCCAGCGCCCAGGGGGGAAGGCCTAACTATGGCTACACCTTC
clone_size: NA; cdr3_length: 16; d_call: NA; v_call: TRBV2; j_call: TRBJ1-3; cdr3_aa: CASSENGPVSGNTIYF; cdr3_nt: TGTGCCAGCAGTGAAAATGGGCCTGTATCTGGAAACACCATATATTTT
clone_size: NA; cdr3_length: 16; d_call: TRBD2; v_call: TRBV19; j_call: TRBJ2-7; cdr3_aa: CASSPRMTGGTYEQYF; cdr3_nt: TGTGCCAGTAGCCCACGGATGACGGGAGGAACCTACGAGCAGTACTTC
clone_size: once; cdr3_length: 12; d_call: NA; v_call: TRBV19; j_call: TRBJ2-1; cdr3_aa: CASSRTANEQFF; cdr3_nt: TGTGCCAGTAGTAGGACAGCGAATGAGCAGTTCTTC
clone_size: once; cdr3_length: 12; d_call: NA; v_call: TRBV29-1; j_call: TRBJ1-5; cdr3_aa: CSVLDGIGPQHF; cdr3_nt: TGCAGCGTCTTGGACGGGATTGGGCCCCAGCATTTT
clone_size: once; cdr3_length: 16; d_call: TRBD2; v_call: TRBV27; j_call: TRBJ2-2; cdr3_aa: CASSLRRTSATGELFF; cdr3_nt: TGTGCCAGCAGTTTAAGGCGGACTAGCGCCACCGGGGAGCTGTTTTTT
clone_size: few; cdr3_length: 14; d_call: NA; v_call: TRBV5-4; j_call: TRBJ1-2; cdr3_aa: CASSLQGTNYGYTF; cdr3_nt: TGTGCCAGCAGCCTACAGGGTACTAACTATGGCTACACCTTC
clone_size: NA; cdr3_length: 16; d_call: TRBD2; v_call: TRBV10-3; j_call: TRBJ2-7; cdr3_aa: CAISERLAGGSYEQYF; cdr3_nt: TGTGCCATCAGTGAGAGGCTAGCGGGAGGGTCCTACGAGCAGTACTTC
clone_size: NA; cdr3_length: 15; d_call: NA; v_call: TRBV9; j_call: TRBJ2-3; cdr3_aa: CASSPSPGRGDTQYF; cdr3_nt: TGTGCCAGCAGCCCCAGTCCAGGGAGGGGGGATACGCAGTATTTT
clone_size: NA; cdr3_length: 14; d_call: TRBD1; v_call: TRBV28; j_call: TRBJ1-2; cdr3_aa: CASISRPGGHGYTF; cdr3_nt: TGTGCCAGCATTTCTCGTCCAGGGGGACATGGCTACACCTTC
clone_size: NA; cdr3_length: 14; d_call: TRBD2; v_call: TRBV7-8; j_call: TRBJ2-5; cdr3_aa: CASSFGRGGETQYF; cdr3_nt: TGTGCCAGCAGCTTCGGACGCGGGGGAGAGACCCAGTACTTC
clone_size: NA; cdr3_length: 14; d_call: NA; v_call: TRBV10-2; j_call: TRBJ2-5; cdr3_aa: CASSESSVIETQYF; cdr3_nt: TGCGCCAGCAGTGAGTCCTCAGTGATAGAGACCCAGTACTTC
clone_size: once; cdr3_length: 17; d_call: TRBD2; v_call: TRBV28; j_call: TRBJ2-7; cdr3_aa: CASRARATSGRGWEQYF; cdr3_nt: TGTGCCAGCAGAGCCCGGGCGACTAGCGGGAGAGGATGGGAGCAGTACTTC
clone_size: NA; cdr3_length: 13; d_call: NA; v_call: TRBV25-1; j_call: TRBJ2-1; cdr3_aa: CASTWDIDNEQFF; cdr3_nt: TGTGCCAGCACCTGGGACATAGACAATGAGCAGTTCTTC
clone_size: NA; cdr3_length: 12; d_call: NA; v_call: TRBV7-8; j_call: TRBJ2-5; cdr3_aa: CASSLSGETQYF; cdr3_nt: TGTGCCAGCAGCTTATCGGGGGAGACCCAGTACTTC
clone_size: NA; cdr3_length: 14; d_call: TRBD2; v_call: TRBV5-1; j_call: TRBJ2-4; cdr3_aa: CASSSGGAKNIQYF; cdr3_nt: TGCGCCAGCAGCAGCGGGGGGGCCAAAAACATTCAGTACTTC
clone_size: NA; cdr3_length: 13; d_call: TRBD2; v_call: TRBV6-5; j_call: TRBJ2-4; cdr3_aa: CASSRSSGRASFF; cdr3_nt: TGTGCCAGCAGTCGATCGAGCGGGAGGGCTTCATTTTTC
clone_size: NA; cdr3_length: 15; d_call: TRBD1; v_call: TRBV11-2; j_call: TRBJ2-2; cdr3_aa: CASSPQTGGYGELFF; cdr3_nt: TGTGCCAGCAGCCCACAGACAGGGGGCTACGGGGAGCTGTTTTTT
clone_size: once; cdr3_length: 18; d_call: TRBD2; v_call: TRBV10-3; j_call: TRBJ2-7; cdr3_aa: CAISEAASGPVPFREQYF; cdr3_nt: TGTGCCATCAGTGAAGCGGCTAGCGGGCCAGTCCCATTTCGGGAGCAGTACTTC
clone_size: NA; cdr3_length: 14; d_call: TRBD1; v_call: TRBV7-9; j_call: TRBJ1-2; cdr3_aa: CASSLGQTRYGYTF; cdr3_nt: TGTGCCAGCAGCTTGGGACAGACCCGCTATGGCTACACCTTC
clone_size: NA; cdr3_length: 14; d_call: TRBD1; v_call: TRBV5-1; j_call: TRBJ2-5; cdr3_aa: CASSFGTGSWTQYF; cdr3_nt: TGCGCCAGCAGCTTCGGGACAGGCTCTTGGACCCAGTACTTC
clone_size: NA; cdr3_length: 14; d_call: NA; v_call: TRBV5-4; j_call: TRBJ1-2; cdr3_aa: CASSPQGGHSGYTF; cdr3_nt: TGTGCCAGCAGCCCACAAGGAGGCCATTCGGGCTACACCTTC
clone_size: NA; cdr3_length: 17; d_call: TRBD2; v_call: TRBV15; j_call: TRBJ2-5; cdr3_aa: CATSRDGAGGLQETQYF; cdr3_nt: TGTGCCACCAGCAGAGATGGGGCGGGAGGACTCCAAGAGACCCAGTACTTC
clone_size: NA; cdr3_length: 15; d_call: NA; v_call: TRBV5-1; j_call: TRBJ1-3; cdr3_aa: CASSLDGNSGNTIYF; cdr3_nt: TGCGCCAGCAGCTTGGACGGTAACTCTGGAAACACCATATATTTT
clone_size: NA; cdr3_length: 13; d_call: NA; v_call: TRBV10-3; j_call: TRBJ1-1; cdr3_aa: CATSSPVNTEAFF; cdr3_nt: TGTGCCACCTCCTCACCGGTGAACACTGAAGCTTTCTTT
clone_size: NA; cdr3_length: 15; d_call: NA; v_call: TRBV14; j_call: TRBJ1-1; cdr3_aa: CASSQRGPRNTEAFF; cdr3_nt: TGTGCCAGCAGCCAACGAGGGCCCAGAAACACTGAAGCTTTCTTT
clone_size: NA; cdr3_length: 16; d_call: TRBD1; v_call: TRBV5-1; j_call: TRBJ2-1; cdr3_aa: CASSHSTGTGNREQFF; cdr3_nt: TGCGCCAGCAGCCATTCTACCGGGACAGGGAACCGTGAGCAGTTCTTC
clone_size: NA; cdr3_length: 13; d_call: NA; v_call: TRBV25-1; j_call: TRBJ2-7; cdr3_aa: CASRRTGDYVQYF; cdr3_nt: TGTGCCAGCAGGAGGACGGGGGATTACGTGCAGTACTTC
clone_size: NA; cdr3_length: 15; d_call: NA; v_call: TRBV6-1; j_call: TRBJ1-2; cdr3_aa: CASSEAPGRGYGYTF; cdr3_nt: TGTGCCAGCAGTGAAGCGCCCGGACGGGGTTATGGCTACACCTTC
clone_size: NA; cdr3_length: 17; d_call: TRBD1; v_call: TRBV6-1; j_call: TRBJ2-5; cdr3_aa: CASSANTQGAFQETQYF; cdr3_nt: TGTGCCAGCAGTGCAAACACACAGGGGGCGTTTCAAGAGACCCAGTACTTC
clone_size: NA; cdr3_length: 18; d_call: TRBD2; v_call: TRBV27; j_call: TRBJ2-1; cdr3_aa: CASSPGGRSKGSYNEQFF; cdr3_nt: TGTGCCAGCAGCCCCGGCGGGAGGAGTAAAGGCTCCTACAATGAGCAGTTCTTC
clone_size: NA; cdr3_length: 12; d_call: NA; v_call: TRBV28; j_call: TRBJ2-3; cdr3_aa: CASSLLTDTQYF; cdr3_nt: TGTGCCAGCAGCTTACTAACAGATACGCAGTATTTT
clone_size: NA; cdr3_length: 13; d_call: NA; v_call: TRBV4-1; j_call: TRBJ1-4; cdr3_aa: CASSQGRGEKLFF; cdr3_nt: TGCGCCAGCAGCCAAGGACGGGGGGAAAAACTGTTTTTT
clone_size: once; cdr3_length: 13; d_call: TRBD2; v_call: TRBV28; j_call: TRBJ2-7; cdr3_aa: CASSLAGDYEQYF; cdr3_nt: TGTGCCAGCAGCTTAGCGGGCGATTACGAGCAGTACTTC
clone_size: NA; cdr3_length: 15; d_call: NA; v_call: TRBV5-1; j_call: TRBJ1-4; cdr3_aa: CASSAPFGRDEKLFF; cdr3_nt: TGCGCCAGCAGCGCCCCCTTCGGGCGGGATGAAAAACTGTTTTTT
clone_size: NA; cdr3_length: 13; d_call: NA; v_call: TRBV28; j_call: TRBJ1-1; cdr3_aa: CASSPYLNTEAFF; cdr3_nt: TGTGCCAGCAGTCCCTACCTGAACACTGAAGCTTTCTTT
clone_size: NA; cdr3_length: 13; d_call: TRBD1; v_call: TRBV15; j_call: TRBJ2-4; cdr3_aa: CATSKEGGQGEYF; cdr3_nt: TGTGCCACCAGTAAGGAGGGGGGACAGGGGGAATACTTC
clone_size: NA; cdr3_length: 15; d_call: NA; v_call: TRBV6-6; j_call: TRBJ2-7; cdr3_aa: CASNLGTGEPSEQYF; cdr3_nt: TGTGCCAGCAACCTAGGAACGGGGGAACCGTCCGAGCAGTACTTC
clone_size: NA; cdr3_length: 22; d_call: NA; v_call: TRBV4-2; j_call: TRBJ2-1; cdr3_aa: CASSQDMFSRVGLDSSYNEQFF; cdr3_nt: TGTGCCAGCAGCCAAGATATGTTTTCGCGCGTCGGGCTCGACAGTTCCTACAATGAGCAGTTCTTC
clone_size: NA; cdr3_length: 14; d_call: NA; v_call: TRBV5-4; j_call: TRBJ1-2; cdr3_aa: CASSADGKAGGYTF; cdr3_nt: TGTGCCAGCAGCGCGGACGGGAAGGCTGGGGGCTACACCTTC
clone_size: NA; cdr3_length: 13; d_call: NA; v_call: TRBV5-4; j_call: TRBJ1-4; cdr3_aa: CASSFPGDRKLFF; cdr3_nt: TGTGCCAGCAGCTTTCCAGGGGACCGAAAACTGTTTTTT
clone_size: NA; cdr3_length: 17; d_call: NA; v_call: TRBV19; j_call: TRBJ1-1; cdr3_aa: CASRDWRGSGQNTEAFF; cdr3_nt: TGTGCCAGTAGGGACTGGAGAGGGAGCGGGCAGAACACTGAAGCTTTCTTT
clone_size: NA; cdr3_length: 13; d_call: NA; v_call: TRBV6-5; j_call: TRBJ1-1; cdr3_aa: CASRIDMDTEAFF; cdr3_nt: TGTGCCAGCAGGATTGACATGGACACTGAAGCTTTCTTT
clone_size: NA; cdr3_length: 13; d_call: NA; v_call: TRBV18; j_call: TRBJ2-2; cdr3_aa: CASSPGATGELFF; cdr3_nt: TGTGCCAGCTCACCAGGGGCCACCGGGGAGCTGTTTTTT
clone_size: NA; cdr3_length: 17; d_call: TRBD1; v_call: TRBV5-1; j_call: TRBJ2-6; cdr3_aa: CASWTGAVGLGANVLTF; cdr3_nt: TGCGCCAGTTGGACAGGGGCCGTCGGATTGGGGGCCAACGTCCTGACTTTC
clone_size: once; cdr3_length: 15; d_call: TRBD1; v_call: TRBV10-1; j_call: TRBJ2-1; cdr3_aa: CASSVGDSSNNEQFF; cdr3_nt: TGCGCCAGCAGTGTTGGGGACAGCAGTAACAATGAGCAGTTCTTC
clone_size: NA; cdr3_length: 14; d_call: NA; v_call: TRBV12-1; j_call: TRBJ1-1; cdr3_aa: CASSREGVNTEAFF; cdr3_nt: TGTGCCAGCAGCAGGGAGGGGGTGAACACTGAAGCTTTCTTT